These T cell receptor beta chains were read from a single sample in a study of PD-1 blockade in classical Hodgkin lymphoma. Assay: immunoSEQ multiplex PCR; the TCRdb copy retains only in-frame clones and omits some. Here the sample spans under 100,000 clones, around nine tenths being singletons. The source was peripheral blood mononuclear cells (PBMCs), collected before the second cycle of nivolumab. The source of these receptors is a human donor with classical Hodgkin lymphoma. Both conserved end residues are part of each CDR3. Fields, in order: clone size, J gene, V gene, CDR3 protein. A row's size may be missing; if present it is once, few, many or a size class.

clone_size: NA
j_call: TRBJ2-3
v_call: TRBV19
cdr3_aa: CASSILSGPSTDTQYF

clone_size: NA
j_call: TRBJ2-2
v_call: TRBV28
cdr3_aa: CASSLRDREAGELFF

clone_size: NA
j_call: TRBJ2-3
v_call: TRBV18
cdr3_aa: CASSPHAGDTQYF

clone_size: NA
j_call: TRBJ2-1
v_call: TRBV6-4
cdr3_aa: CASSDSTSNGRALDEQFF

clone_size: NA
j_call: TRBJ2-3
v_call: TRBV2
cdr3_aa: CASSVNRGTDTQYF

clone_size: NA
j_call: TRBJ2-4
v_call: TRBV21-1
cdr3_aa: CASSKVVDRGLTKNIQYF

clone_size: NA
j_call: TRBJ2-3
v_call: TRBV5-1
cdr3_aa: CASSFRTGGPEKYF

clone_size: NA
j_call: TRBJ2-2
v_call: TRBV6-1
cdr3_aa: CASSLRQSGTGELFF

clone_size: NA
j_call: TRBJ1-1
v_call: TRBV5-4
cdr3_aa: CASSLGGGSVEAFF

clone_size: NA
j_call: TRBJ2-3
v_call: TRBV7-6
cdr3_aa: CASSLATTSEDTQYF

clone_size: NA
j_call: TRBJ2-3
v_call: TRBV5-5
cdr3_aa: CASNIQESTDTQYF

clone_size: NA
j_call: TRBJ1-5
v_call: TRBV6-5
cdr3_aa: CASRLRGSRDQPQHF

clone_size: NA
j_call: TRBJ2-5
v_call: TRBV20-1
cdr3_aa: CSEVGKETQYF

clone_size: NA
j_call: TRBJ2-4
v_call: TRBV13
cdr3_aa: CASSLILSGRAANIQYF

clone_size: NA
j_call: TRBJ1-5
v_call: TRBV27
cdr3_aa: CASSLNGVNQPQHF

clone_size: NA
j_call: TRBJ2-2
v_call: TRBV7-6
cdr3_aa: CASSLGTPNTGELFF

clone_size: NA
j_call: TRBJ2-4
v_call: TRBV10-1
cdr3_aa: CASSDRGQGGLQYF

clone_size: NA
j_call: TRBJ1-3
v_call: TRBV19
cdr3_aa: CASSIDGQTSTIYF

clone_size: NA
j_call: TRBJ1-2
v_call: TRBV27
cdr3_aa: CASIAGGWPADGYTF

clone_size: few
j_call: TRBJ1-2
v_call: TRBV7-2
cdr3_aa: CASSLSVGAFYGYTF

clone_size: NA
j_call: TRBJ2-1
v_call: TRBV19
cdr3_aa: CASTGVAGVAREQFF

clone_size: NA
j_call: TRBJ1-1
v_call: TRBV7-9
cdr3_aa: CASSLNRANTEAFF

clone_size: once
j_call: TRBJ2-2
v_call: TRBV29-1
cdr3_aa: CSVGGKTNTGELFF

clone_size: NA
j_call: TRBJ2-7
v_call: TRBV7-2
cdr3_aa: CARGGTGTTYEQYF

clone_size: NA
j_call: TRBJ2-5
v_call: TRBV19
cdr3_aa: CASRTSGRAGETQYF

clone_size: NA
j_call: TRBJ1-2
v_call: TRBV7-8
cdr3_aa: CASSRRTANYGYTF

clone_size: NA
j_call: TRBJ2-7
v_call: TRBV29-1
cdr3_aa: CSVATLSGRPYEQYF

clone_size: NA
j_call: TRBJ2-7
v_call: TRBV5-1
cdr3_aa: CASRRTDLYEQYF

clone_size: NA
j_call: TRBJ1-2
v_call: TRBV15
cdr3_aa: CATSRDRGLFSNYGYTF

clone_size: NA
j_call: TRBJ1-1
v_call: TRBV30
cdr3_aa: CAWSVRSGTSAF

clone_size: NA
j_call: TRBJ1-5
v_call: TRBV30
cdr3_aa: CARSEGNSLNQPQHF

clone_size: NA
j_call: TRBJ2-7
v_call: TRBV21-1
cdr3_aa: CASSKSSGQGTSESFYEQYF

clone_size: NA
j_call: TRBJ2-2
v_call: TRBV18
cdr3_aa: CASSPSGGTNTGELFF

clone_size: NA
j_call: TRBJ1-3
v_call: TRBV5-1
cdr3_aa: CASSRGQGVSGNTIYF

clone_size: NA
j_call: TRBJ2-5
v_call: TRBV7-8
cdr3_aa: CASSLAGTTQETQYF

clone_size: NA
j_call: TRBJ2-2
v_call: TRBV6-1
cdr3_aa: CASSATRETGELFF

clone_size: NA
j_call: TRBJ2-7
v_call: TRBV14
cdr3_aa: CASSQAAVRVSGEQYF

clone_size: NA
j_call: TRBJ2-4
v_call: TRBV28
cdr3_aa: CASSFSGRRVGNIQYF

clone_size: NA
j_call: TRBJ1-5
v_call: TRBV2
cdr3_aa: CASSRFAEPQHF

clone_size: NA
j_call: TRBJ1-1
v_call: TRBV7-6
cdr3_aa: CASSPDRGANTEAFF